The next 25 T cell receptor beta chains were all read from a single sample in a study of read filtering for tumor transcriptome and immune sequencing. The library was built from roughly 400 ng RNA with molecular barcoded adaptors for alpha/delta and beta/gamma chains. TCRdb re-called the reads through MiXCR, storing one row per CDR3 protein. The sample lists about 86,000 distinct CDR3 sequences; more than 9% were seen once. Sample: a population of CD138-negative cells sorted from bone marrow. These receptors originate from a donor at least 40 years old with multiple myeloma.

This clonotype was seen ten or more times. This chain links TRBV6-4 with TRBJ2-4; 9 bases line up with TRBD1. Germline CDR1 is MRHNA and CDR2 is SNTAGT. The CDR3 loop spans 19 amino acids. V gave up 5 bases and J gave up 0 bases; unmatched junction bases: 14. This chain's CDR3 is CASSRIIYRGRLAKNIQYF. As DNA, the CDR3 is TGTGCCAGCAGTAGAATAATTTACAGGGGGCGATTAGCCAAAAACATTCAGTACTTC.

In this sample, this clonotype turned up many times. The chain carries TRBV7-2 and TRBJ1-5, with TRBD1 as a possible D gene (6 bases). Trimming stripped 4 bases from V and 7 bases from J, with 17 bases between. There are 15 residues in the CDR3. Germline assignment: CDR1 SGHTA and CDR2 FQGNSA. The CDR3 bases are TGTGCCAGCAGCTCAATGACAGGAATTGGCCAGCCCCAGCATTTT. As protein: CASSSMTGIGQPQHF.

This clonotype was picked up a small number of times. Its ends do not fully match the called genes, so a read error is possible. The chain recombines TRBV19 with TRBJ2-1, with TRBD2 matching 12 bases. This CDR3 comprises 18 residues. Germline V gene sequence: CDR1 LNHDA, CDR2 SQIVND (reference sequence). CDR3 sequence (DNA): TGTGCCAGTAGTTGGAGAAGACTAGCGGGAGCGGTCTACGATGAGCAGTCCTTC. It codes for CASSWRRLAGAVYDEQSF.

A remark on this clonotype: This could be a read error, since a much larger clone is one nucleotide away. J is TRBJ2-7 and V is TRBV7-8, with 9 bases lining up with TRBD2. Germline V gives CDR1 SGHVS, CDR2 FQNEAQ. CDR3 length: 15 amino acids. The trim removed 4 bases at V and 9 bases at J, leaving 13 bases unmatched. The CDR3 reads CASSSWTSERDLQYF. CDR3 DNA sequence: TGTGCCAGCAGCTCCTGGACTAGCGAGAGGGATTTGCAGTACTTC.

This clonotype was counted many times. The CDR3 bases are TGTGCCAGCAGCTGGGGACAGGGAGTTACTCTTTTGCGAAACACCATATATTTT. It specifies CASSWGQGVTLLRNTIYF. V is TRBV5-5 and J is TRBJ1-3, with 9 bases aligning to TRBD1. V lost 3 bases, J lost 5 bases, and 15 bases stayed unmatched. Germline V gene sequence: CDR1 SGHKS, CDR2 YYEKEE (reference sequence). The CDR3 sequence is 18 residues long.

V gene TRBV5-4 combines with J gene TRBJ2-7, with no clear D. With 1 base removed from V and 2 bases from J, the gap between germline ends came to 10 bases. Germline lookup yields CDR1 SGHNT and CDR2 YYREEE (reference sequence). The CDR3 loop spans 14 amino acids. CDR3 nucleotide sequence: TGTGCCAGCAGCTTGTACAGTCGTCCCTACGAGCAGTACTTC. It encodes CASSLYSRPYEQYF.

This clonotype was seen many times. The rearrangement joins TRBV2 to TRBJ2-2; 7 bases are shared with TRBD1. V shed 6 bases and J 1 base; nucleotides not matched to a gene: 5. The CDR3 is 15 amino acids. Germline loops: CDR1 SNHLY, CDR2 FYNNEI. The CDR3 sequence is CASSPGTVNTGELFF. The CDR3 bases are TGTGCCAGCAGCCCAGGGACAGTGAACACCGGGGAGCTGTTTTTT.

This clonotype showed up many times. This sequence joins TRBV30 and TRBJ2-7; D possibly corresponds to TRBD1 (6 bases). The germline V and J ends were trimmed by 4 bases and 5 bases, with 18 bases remaining between them. The CDR3 has 14 amino acids. Per the germline V gene, CDR1 is GTSNPN and CDR2 is SVGIG (reference sequence). The CDR3 sequence: CAWMKTGYRNEQYF. In DNA, the CDR3 is TGTGCCTGGATGAAAACAGGGTACCGCAACGAGCAGTACTTC.

As for this clonotype: One end of the junction does not line up with germline, which may come from a read error. V usage is TRBV7-8 and J usage is TRBJ1-6; D uncertain. From germline, CDR1 is SGHVS and CDR2 FQNEAQ. This CDR3 has 15 residues. The CDR3 reads CASSFEVVDYSSLHF. The CDR3 bases are TGTGCCAGCAGCTTCGAGGTCGTTGATTATTCATCCCTCCACTTT. Variable domain in full (rest from reference TRBV7-8 and TRBJ1-6): GAGVSQSPRYKVAKRGQDVALRCDPISGHVSLFWYQQALGQGPEFLTYFQNEAQLDKSGLPSDRFFAERPEGSVSTLKIQRTQQEDSAVYLCASSFEVVDYSSLHFGNGTRLTVT.

This clonotype is a singleton in its sample. The junction does not match germline at one end; this may be a read error. The J gene is TRBJ2-1, the V gene TRBV12-3 or TRBV12-4; 8 bases map to TRBD1. The CDR3 is made up of 13 amino acids. CDR3 sequence: CASRAQGAGEQSF. CDR3 coding DNA: TGTGCCAGCAGGGCGCAGGGGGCTGGTGAGCAATCCTTC.

This clonotype has at least ten counts. This chain joins TRBV7-9 and TRBJ2-7; D unresolved. Germline CDR1 reads SEHNR; CDR2 reads FQNEAQ (reference sequence). The CDR3 loop spans 13 amino acids. Trimming shortened V by 6 bases and J by 2 bases, and 11 bases separated the two germline ends. The CDR3 nucleotides read TGTGCCAGCAGTACAGAATCGGCCTACGAGCAGTACTTC. This encodes CASSTESAYEQYF.

This sequence joins TRBV5-1 and TRBJ1-2; D unclear. CDR1 and CDR2 from the germline V gene are SGHRS and YFSETQ. The ends were cut back, 2 bases at V and 6 bases at J, with 14 bases in the middle. This CDR3 has 14 residues. Here the CDR3 DNA reads TGCGCCAGCAGCTTACAATCGGCAGGAGATGGCTACACCTTC. This gives the protein CASSLQSAGDGYTF. The entire variable domain, with the rest obtained from reference TRBV5-1 and TRBJ1-2, is as follows: KAGVTQTPRYLIKTRGQQVTLSCSPISGHRSVSWYQQTPGQGLQFLFEYFSETQRNKGNFPGRFSGRQFSNSRSEMNVSTLELGDSALYLCASSLQSAGDGYTFGSGTRLTVV.

This clonotype was detected many times. The chain employs TRBV30 and TRBJ2-7; D assignment may be TRBD1 or TRBD2 (5 bases each). CDR3 length equals 12 residues. The germline gives CDR1 GTSNPN, CDR2 SVGIG (reference sequence). V was trimmed by 2 bases and J by 5 bases, leaving 10 bases between them. The CDR3 region is CAWSQGAHEQYF. The CDR3 DNA reads as TGTGCCTGGAGTCAGGGAGCCCACGAGCAGTACTTC.

Note on this clonotype: This sequence is one base from a far larger clone and is likely a read error. The V gene is TRBV7-2, the J gene TRBJ2-5, with D uncertain. CDR1 and CDR2 from the germline V gene are SGHTA and FQGNSA. The CDR3 sequence is 14 residues long. CDR3 in amino acids: CASSFGLNKEAQYF. The DNA of the CDR3 is TGTGCCAGCAGCTTTGGGCTGAACAAAGAGGCCCAGTACTTC.

There are many counts of this clonotype. This chain connects TRBV5-5 to TRBJ1-1; no clear D gene. Trimming shortened V by 4 bases and J by 4 bases, and 11 bases separated the two germline ends. CDR1 and CDR2 (germline): SGHKS, YYEKEE (reference sequence). CDR3 size: 13 residues. DNA of the CDR3: TGTGCCAGCAGCCCCACCCTGGGCACTGAAGCTTTCTTT. It codes for CASSPTLGTEAFF.

This clonotype showed up many times. The gene calls are TRBV5-1 and TRBJ2-2; D may be TRBD1 or TRBD2 (5 bases each). Germline V lookup: CDR1 SGHRS, CDR2 YFSETQ. V gave up 3 bases and J gave up 3 bases, with 6 bases separating them. The CDR3 covers 13 residues. Here the CDR3 reads CASSSGHTGELFF. The CDR3, as DNA: TGCGCCAGCAGCTCGGGACACACCGGGGAGCTGTTTTTT.

This clonotype appeared many times. This sequence joins TRBV12-3 or TRBV12-4 and TRBJ2-5; D unclear. The CDR3 contains 12 residues. V shed 3 bases and J shed 9 bases, with 11 bases lying between them. The CDR3 nucleotides read TGTGCCAGCAGTTTCGAAGGACGACCCCAGTACTTC. As protein: CASSFEGRPQYF.

This clonotype was picked up a small number of times. This chain connects TRBV6-5 to TRBJ2-7; 11 bases are shared with TRBD2. The V gene's germline CDR1 is MNHEY and CDR2 SVGAGI. The CDR3 extends over 14 amino acids. Trimming took 6 bases from V and 5 from J; bases not matched to a gene: 6. CDR3 protein: CASSTLAGVHEQYF. As DNA, the CDR3 is TGTGCCAGCAGCACACTAGCGGGAGTGCACGAGCAGTACTTC.

This clonotype has at least ten counts. The chain uses TRBV20-1 and TRBJ2-1, with unresolved D. Germline values: CDR1 DFQATT, CDR2 SNEGSKA (reference sequence). With 1 base removed from V and 4 bases from J, the gap between germline ends came to 8 bases. This CDR3 comprises 13 residues. CDR3 nucleotide sequence: TGCAGTGCTAGAGGCTGGCAGTACAATGAGCAGTTCTTC. It encodes CSARGWQYNEQFF.

Many counts were recorded for this clonotype. This sequence joins TRBV5-1 and TRBJ2-3; TRBD2 agrees at 8 bases. CDR1 is SGHRS and CDR2 is YFSETQ in the germline V gene. The CDR3 runs to 16 residues. V gave up 3 bases and J gave up 2 bases; unmatched junction bases: 8. Here the CDR3 DNA reads TGCGCCAGCAGCTCCTCACTAGCGGAACTCACAGATACGCAGTATTTT. Translated: CASSSSLAELTDTQYF.

Regarding this clonotype: A much larger clone is a single base away; this may be a read error. The chain recombines TRBV6-2 or TRBV6-3 with TRBJ2-5; weak D call: TRBD2 (6 bases). The CDR3 spans 13 residues. V dropped 7 bases and J dropped 2 bases, with 11 bases sitting between them. Looked up from germline, CDR1 is MNHEY and CDR2 is SVGEGT. The CDR3 spells CASNTREQETQYF. CDR3 coding DNA: TGTGCCAGCAATACTCGGGAGCAAGAGACCCAGTACTTC.

This clonotype came up many times. This chain connects TRBV2 to TRBJ1-3, with TRBD1 matching over 8 bases. CDR1 and CDR2 (germline): SNHLY, FYNNEI. Trimming removed 5 bases from V and 0 bases from J; junction bases left unmatched: 3. This CDR3 is 15 amino acids long. This CDR3 reads CASSRDRPSGNTIYF. The CDR3, as DNA: TGTGCCAGCAGTAGGGACAGGCCCTCTGGAAACACCATATATTTT.

This clonotype has ten or more counts. The chain links TRBV5-1 to TRBJ2-5; 11 nucleotides align to TRBD2. The CDR3 spans 14 residues. The germline CDR1 and CDR2 sequences are SGHRS and YFSETQ. V dropped 7 bases and J dropped 4; count of bases not matched to a gene: 6. The CDR3 DNA follows: TGCGCCAGCGCCGATGGACTAGCGGGAGAGACCCAGTACTTC. Translated, it gives CASADGLAGETQYF. The variable domain in full, completed from reference TRBV5-1 and TRBJ2-5, reads KAGVTQTPRYLIKTRGQQVTLSCSPISGHRSVSWYQQTPGQGLQFLFEYFSETQRNKGNFPGRFSGRQFSNSRSEMNVSTLELGDSALYLCASADGLAGETQYFGPGTRLLVL.

This sequence joins TRBV6-2 or TRBV6-3 and TRBJ2-3; no clear D. V was pared by 4 bases and J by 4 bases, with 18 bases between. This CDR3 region has 16 residues. CDR1 is MNHEY and CDR2 is SVGEGT in the germline V gene. In DNA form, the CDR3 reads TGTGCCAGCAGTTGGCCAAGGCGGAGTTACGCAGATACGCAGTATTTT. Its translation is CASSWPRRSYADTQYF.

This clonotype was found many times. The rearrangement joins TRBV4-1 to TRBJ2-2; 7 bases are shared with TRBD1. The J segment lost 1 base and the V segment lost 2 bases, leaving 1 base of the junction unmatched. The length of the CDR3 is 15 residues. The germline V gene encodes CDR1 MGHRA and CDR2 YSYEKL. CDR3 DNA sequence: TGCGCCAGCAGCCAAAGGACAGGGAACACCGGGGAGCTGTTTTTT. It codes for CASSQRTGNTGELFF.